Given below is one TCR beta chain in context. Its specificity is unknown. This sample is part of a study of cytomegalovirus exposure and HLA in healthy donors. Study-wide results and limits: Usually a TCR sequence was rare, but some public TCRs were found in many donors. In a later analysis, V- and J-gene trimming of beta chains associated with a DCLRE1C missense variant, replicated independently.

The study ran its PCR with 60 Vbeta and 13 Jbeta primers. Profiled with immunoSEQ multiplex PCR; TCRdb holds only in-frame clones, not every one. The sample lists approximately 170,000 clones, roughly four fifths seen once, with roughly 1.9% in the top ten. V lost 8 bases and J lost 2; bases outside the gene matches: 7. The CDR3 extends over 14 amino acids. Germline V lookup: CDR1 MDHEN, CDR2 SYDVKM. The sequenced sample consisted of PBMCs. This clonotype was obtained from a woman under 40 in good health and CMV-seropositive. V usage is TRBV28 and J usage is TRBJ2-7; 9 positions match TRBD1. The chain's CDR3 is CASGTGQGAYEQYF. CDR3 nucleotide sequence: TGTGCCAGCGGAACGGGACAGGGAGCCTACGAGCAGTACTTC.